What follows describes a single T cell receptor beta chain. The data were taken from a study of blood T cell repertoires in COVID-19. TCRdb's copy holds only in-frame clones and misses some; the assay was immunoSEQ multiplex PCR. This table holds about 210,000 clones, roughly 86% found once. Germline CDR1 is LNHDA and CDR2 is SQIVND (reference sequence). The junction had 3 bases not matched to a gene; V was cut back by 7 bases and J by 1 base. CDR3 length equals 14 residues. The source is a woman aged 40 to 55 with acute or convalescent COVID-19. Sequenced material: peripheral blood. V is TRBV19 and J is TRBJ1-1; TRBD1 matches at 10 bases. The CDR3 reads CASKRDRGNTEAFF. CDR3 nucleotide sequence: TGTGCCAGTAAACGGGACAGGGGGAACACTGAAGCTTTCTTT.